This TCR beta chain was found in a study of T cell repertoires in cytomegalovirus infection. MiXCR, applied by TCRdb to the reads, yields one record per CDR3 protein. The sample contains about 130,000 distinct CDR3 sequences, more than 20% of which appear only once. This clonotype was seen repeatedly, ten times or more. What it binds is not known. The CDR3 has 13 amino acids. The V end was cut by 4 bases, the J end by 4 bases, with 10 bases between. Germline V gene data show CDR1 as SNHLY and CDR2 as FYNNEI. The specimen was PBMCs, sequenced either directly or after in vitro stimulation (not recorded which). This chain connects TRBV2 to TRBJ2-5; D gene ambiguous. The TCR originated in a human donor in good health (CMV status not recorded). Some clones in this sample may be carry-over from other donors' samples. The CDR3 sequence is CASSVDLGETQYF. CDR3 nucleotide sequence: TGTGCCAGCAGTGTAGATCTCGGAGAGACCCAGTACTTC.